The 25 T cell receptor beta chains reported below all come from one sample, sequenced in a study of blood T cell repertoires in COVID-19. TCRdb's table, derived via immunoSEQ multiplex PCR, lists solely in-frame clones and lacks some. The data show about 300,000 clones, approximately 84% seen once. Material: peripheral blood. These TCRs come from a human donor with COVID-19, enrolled during active disease. The donor label of this sample is uncertain.

The gene calls are TRBV5-8 and TRBJ1-4; the match to TRBD1 covers 7 bases. From germline, CDR1 is SGHTS and CDR2 YDEGEE. The CDR3 is 16 amino acids. The junction had 11 bases not matched to a gene; V was cut back by 2 bases and J by 7 bases. The CDR3 sequence: CASSFGGGAGGEKLFF. The CDR3 region has the DNA TGTGCCAGCAGCTTCGGTGGAGGGGCAGGGGGTGAAAAACTGTTTTTT.

The rearrangement joins TRBV5-1 to TRBJ2-7; D might be TRBD1 (6 bases). Germline CDR1 and CDR2: SGHRS and YFSETQ. The CDR3 runs 14 residues. The V gene lost 4 bases and the J gene lost 0 bases, with 11 bases spanning the gap. CDR3 DNA: TGCGCCAGCAGCGACCCACAGGGCTCCTACGAGCAGTACTTC. Amino acid sequence: CASSDPQGSYEQYF.

Only a few counts were recorded for this clone. Other DNA sequences of this sample code for an identical CDR3. The genes are TRBV18 and TRBJ2-7, with D unclear. The germline CDR1 and CDR2 sequences are KGHSH and LQKENI. V dropped 6 bases and J dropped 0 bases, with 6 bases sitting between them. CDR3 length: 12 amino acids. CDR3 in amino acids: CASSPSSYEQYF. The CDR3 coding sequence is TGTGCCAGCTCCCCGAGCTCCTACGAGCAGTACTTC.

V and J are TRBV6-1 and TRBJ1-5; 8 bases are a match to TRBD1. CDR1 is MNHNS, CDR2 SASEGT, per germline. V was pared by 4 bases and J by 4 bases, with 9 bases of the junction left unmatched. CDR3 length: 16 amino acids. The CDR3 DNA is TGTGCCAGCAGTGGACGACAGGGGTCGGTAAATCAGCCCCAGCATTTT. Its protein is CASSGRQGSVNQPQHF.

The chain uses TRBV28 and TRBJ2-3; D is possibly TRBD2 (6 bases). The germline V gene encodes CDR1 MDHEN and CDR2 SYDVKM. The V and J ends lost 3 bases and 3 bases respectively, with 7 bases between them. CDR3 size: 13 residues. This CDR3 is CASSLGGTDTQYF. CDR3 in DNA: TGTGCCAGCAGTTTGGGGGGTACAGATACGCAGTATTTT.

The chain links TRBV23-1 to TRBJ1-2; D is possibly TRBD1 (5 bases). TRBV23-1 is filed as an ORF, its function uncertain. There are 11 residues in the CDR3. Trimming took off 10 bases at V and 4 bases at J, with 10 bases between the two ends. The CDR3 DNA follows: TGCGCCAAGGGGCGAAGCTATGGCTACACCTTC. Translation gives CAKGRSYGYTF.

A single count supports this clone. The J gene is TRBJ2-1, the V gene TRBV7-3, with D uncertain. The CDR3 loop spans 13 amino acids. V was pared by 4 bases and J by 9 bases, with 13 bases between. Germline loops: CDR1 SGHTA, CDR2 FQGTGA. In DNA form, the CDR3 reads TGTGCCAGCAGCTCCACGATCCCCAGTGAGCAGTTCTTC. Its protein product is CASSSTIPSEQFF.

In nucleotides, the CDR3 is TGTGCCAGCAGCTTGCAGCGGAACACTGAAGCTTTCTTT. Protein product: CASSLQRNTEAFF. V is TRBV5-5 and J is TRBJ1-1; D unclear. The V gene's germline CDR1 is SGHKS and CDR2 YYEKEE (reference sequence). This CDR3 comprises 13 residues. V lost 1 base and J 1 base, leaving 5 bases between the germline ends.

This chain links TRBV28 with TRBJ1-5, with D perhaps matching TRBD1 (5 bases). There are 13 residues in the CDR3. Trimming removed 8 bases at V and 6 bases at J, with 14 bases between. Germline V CDR1 and CDR2: MDHEN, SYDVKM. As DNA, the CDR3 is TGTGCCAGCTGTACTCAGGGCCCTCAGCCCCAGCATTTT. This codes for CASCTQGPQPQHF.

The gene calls are TRBV5-1 and TRBJ2-5; TRBD2 might be the D (6 bases). The V and J ends lost 8 bases and 3 bases respectively, with 17 bases between them. Per the germline V gene, CDR1 is SGHRS and CDR2 is YFSETQ. This CDR3 is 14 amino acids long. The CDR3 DNA follows: TGCGCCAGTGCCCAGGTGGGAGGCAAAGAGACCCAGTACTTC. Protein: CASAQVGGKETQYF. Combining the CDR3 with reference TRBV5-1 and TRBJ2-5 gives the whole variable domain KAGVTQTPRYLIKTRGQQVTLSCSPISGHRSVSWYQQTPGQGLQFLFEYFSETQRNKGNFPGRFSGRQFSNSRSEMNVSTLELGDSALYLCASAQVGGKETQYFGPGTRLLVL.

The rearrangement uses TRBV6-4 and TRBJ2-7, with a tentative D call TRBD2 (5 bases). Trimming removed 9 bases at V and 4 bases at J, with 10 bases between. The CDR3 covers 11 residues. The V gene's germline CDR1 is MRHNA and CDR2 SNTAGT. As DNA, the CDR3 is TGTGCCAGGGGAGAACGATACGAGCAGTACTTC. It yields the protein CARGERYEQYF.

This chain links TRBV19 with TRBJ2-5, with 10 bases identical to TRBD2. CDR1 and CDR2 (germline): LNHDA, SQIVND (reference sequence). There are 15 residues in the CDR3. V shed 5 bases, J shed 2 bases, and the junction held 5 bases outside the gene matches. The CDR3 bases are TGTGCCAGTAGTTCTGGACTAGCGGAACAAGAGACCCAGTACTTC. Translated, it gives CASSSGLAEQETQYF.

The chain recombines TRBV5-4 with TRBJ2-7; 8 bases line up with TRBD1. J was trimmed by 7 bases and V by 3 bases; bases with no gene match: 6. Germline-derived CDR1 and CDR2 are SGHNT and YYREEE (reference sequence). This CDR3 contains 13 residues. DNA of the CDR3: TGTGCCAGCAGCTACGACAGGGGTTGGGAGCAGTACTTC. Translated, it gives CASSYDRGWEQYF.

This chain joins TRBV5-4 and TRBJ1-1, with TRBD1 identical over 7 bases. This CDR3 is built from 12 residues. The germline CDR1 and CDR2 sequences are SGHNT and YYREEE (reference sequence). With V trimmed by 0 bases and J by 10 bases, 3 bases remained unmatched. CDR3 coding DNA: TGTGCCAGCAGCTTGGACCAGGGGGGAGCTTTCTTT. This translates into CASSLDQGGAFF.

V and J are TRBV19 and TRBJ1-4; 7 positions agree with TRBD1. Germline V CDR1 and CDR2: LNHDA, SQIVND (reference sequence). The CDR3 runs 16 residues. V lost 1 base, J lost 4 bases, and 6 bases stayed unmatched. The CDR3: CASSIGGGADNEKLFF. CDR3 coding DNA: TGTGCCAGTAGTATAGGAGGGGGCGCCGATAATGAAAAACTGTTTTTT. Full variable domain (missing parts from reference TRBV19 and TRBJ1-4): DGGITQSPKYLFRKEGQNVTLSCEQNLNHDAMYWYRQDPGQGLRLIYYSQIVNDFQKGDIAEGYSVSREKKESFPLTVTSAQKNPTAFYLCASSIGGGADNEKLFFGSGTQLSVL.

The chain carries TRBV11-3 and TRBJ2-1, with 11 positions matching TRBD2. This CDR3 has 16 residues. Germline trimming cut 0 bases from V and 5 bases from J; bases unmatched to any gene: 3. CDR1 SGHNT and CDR2 YENEEA come from the germline V gene. The CDR3 DNA reads TGTGCCAGCAGCTTAGAAGCGACTAGCGGGAACAATGAGCAGTTCTTC. Protein: CASSLEATSGNNEQFF.

The J gene is TRBJ2-1, the V gene TRBV19, with D possibly being TRBD1 (6 bases). The CDR3 totals 14 residues. Germline V gene data show CDR1 as LNHDA and CDR2 as SQIVND (reference sequence). Trimming pared 6 bases from V and 0 bases from J, leaving 9 bases between. CDR3: CASRLGGSYNEQFF. In DNA, the CDR3 is TGTGCCAGTAGACTAGGGGGCTCCTACAATGAGCAGTTCTTC.

V and J are TRBV10-1 and TRBJ2-7; weak D call: TRBD2 (6 bases). The V gene lost 3 bases and the J gene lost 6 bases, with 15 bases spanning the gap. Per germline, CDR1 WNHNN and CDR2 SYGVQD (reference sequence). The CDR3 length is 14 residues. DNA of the CDR3: TGCGCCAGCAGTGACGCGGCGCTGGAGGGCGAGCAGTACTTC. Its protein product is CASSDAALEGEQYF.

Notes on this clone: A much larger clone differs by one base, so this may be a read error. The chain joins TRBV7-6 to TRBJ2-1; D might be TRBD2 (6 bases). Trimming pared 1 base from V and 0 bases from J, leaving 7 bases between. This CDR3 spans 15 amino acids. Germline V CDR1 and CDR2: SGHVS, FNYEAQ. DNA for the CDR3: TGTGCCAGCAGCTTAGTGGGGGGCTCCTACAATGAGCAGTTCTTC. This gives the protein CASSLVGGSYNEQFF.

This clone was found once. The gene calls are TRBV5-4 and TRBJ1-2; D is undetermined. Germline V lookup: CDR1 SGHNT, CDR2 YYREEE (reference sequence). The CDR3 consists of 15 residues. Trimming cost V 4 bases and J 3 bases, with 16 bases left between them. This CDR3 reads CASSLARLGDYGYTF. The CDR3 nucleotides are TGTGCCAGCAGCCTAGCCAGGTTGGGCGACTATGGCTACACCTTC. Based on the CDR3 plus reference TRBV5-4 and TRBJ1-2, the full variable domain is ETGVTQSPTHLIKTRGQQVTLRCSSQSGHNTVSWYQQALGQGPQFIFQYYREEENGRGNFPPRFSGLQFPNYSSELNVNALELDDSALYLCASSLARLGDYGYTFGSGTRLTVV.

This chain connects TRBV4-3 to TRBJ2-7; no firm D call. CDR1 is LGHNA and CDR2 is YSLEER in the germline V gene. Trimming took off 3 bases at V and 5 bases at J, with 14 bases between the two ends. The CDR3 totals 14 residues. The CDR3 sequence: CASSQARLFDEQYF. In DNA form, the CDR3 reads TGCGCCAGCAGCCAGGCCAGACTTTTTGACGAGCAGTACTTC.

The rearrangement joins TRBV3-1 (or the pseudogene TRBV3-2) to TRBJ2-1; D remains unclear. Trimming shortened V by 1 base and J by 5 bases, and 12 bases separated the two germline ends. The CDR3 runs to 15 residues. The germline CDR1 and CDR2 sequences are LGHDT and YNNKEL (reference sequence). In DNA form, the CDR3 reads TGTGCCAGCAGCCAAGCCCGGGTAGAAAACAATGAGCAGTTCTTC. Translating it yields CASSQARVENNEQFF.

The V and J genes are TRBV7-9 and TRBJ2-1; 12 bases match TRBD2. In germline, CDR1 is SEHNR, CDR2 FQNEAQ (reference sequence). Losses at the gene ends were 2 bases for V and 7 bases for J; bases not matched to a gene: 3. The CDR3 extends over 15 amino acids. The CDR3 loop is CASSLSLAGGNEQFF. The CDR3 DNA follows: TGTGCCAGCAGCTTATCCCTAGCGGGAGGGAATGAGCAGTTCTTC. Full variable domain (outside the CDR3, taken from reference TRBV7-9 and TRBJ2-1): DTGVSQNPRHKITKRGQNVTFRCDPISEHNRLYWYRQTLGQGPEFLTYFQNEAQLEKSRLLSDRFSAERPKGSFSTLEIQRTEQGDSAMYLCASSLSLAGGNEQFFGPGTRLTVL.

V usage is TRBV9 and J usage is TRBJ2-3; a possible D gene is TRBD1 (6 bases). V was clipped by 0 bases and J by 1 base, with 12 bases between them. Germline V lookup: CDR1 SGDLS, CDR2 YYNGEE. The length of the CDR3 is 16 residues. The CDR3 reads CASSVGQAGGTDTQYF. Written as DNA, the CDR3 is TGTGCCAGCAGCGTAGGACAGGCAGGGGGCACAGATACGCAGTATTTT.

The V and J genes are TRBV5-1 and TRBJ2-3; 14 nucleotides line up with TRBD2. The CDR3 has 19 residues. V lost 4 bases and J lost 0; bases outside the gene matches: 10. Per germline, CDR1 SGHRS and CDR2 YFSETQ. The CDR3 DNA reads TGCGCCAGCAGCGCCGGCGGGACTAGCGGGGGATCAAGCACAGATACGCAGTATTTT. Amino acid sequence: CASSAGGTSGGSSTDTQYF. The full variable domain, its missing parts supplied by reference TRBV5-1 and TRBJ2-3, is KAGVTQTPRYLIKTRGQQVTLSCSPISGHRSVSWYQQTPGQGLQFLFEYFSETQRNKGNFPGRFSGRQFSNSRSEMNVSTLELGDSALYLCASSAGGTSGGSSTDTQYFGPGTRLTVL.